What follows are 5 T cell receptor beta chains derived from one specimen sequenced in a study of technical replicates of blood from several donors. Only in-frame clones appear in the TCRdb table, and some are missing; sequencing was by immunoSEQ multiplex PCR. The sample shows some 47,000 clones, more than 85% of them seen only once. Sequenced material: PBMCs. The receptors were gathered from a human donor in good health. Some clones in this sample may be carry-over from other donors' samples.

The chain employs TRBV9 and TRBJ1-1, with D possibly being TRBD1 (6 bases). Trimming left V 3 bases short and J 7 bases short, with 10 bases between. The germline CDR1 and CDR2 sequences are SGDLS and YYNGEE. CDR3 length: 12 residues. CDR3 region: CASSGRGDEAFF. CDR3 bases: TGTGCCAGCAGCGGCAGGGGCGATGAAGCTTTCTTT.

V usage is TRBV9 and J usage is TRBJ1-2; a possible D gene is TRBD1 (5 bases). Germline V gives CDR1 SGDLS, CDR2 YYNGEE. The V gene lost 0 bases and the J gene lost 6 bases, with 15 bases spanning the gap. This CDR3 has 15 residues. The CDR3 DNA sequence: TGTGCCAGCAGCGTAGGATTTTCGGGGGTCAATGGCTACACCTTC. Translation: CASSVGFSGVNGYTF.

The CDR3 loop reads CASNQGAQGGSGFF. As DNA, the CDR3 is TGTGCCAGCAATCAGGGGGCTCAGGGCGGGAGCGGTTTCTTC. The chain uses TRBV2 and TRBJ2-1; TRBD1 is a possible D gene (8 bases). The CDR3 covers 14 residues. Trimming cost V 7 bases and J 16 bases, with 26 bases left between them. Germline CDR1 is SNHLY and CDR2 is FYNNEI.

This rearrangement joins TRBV7-8 to TRBJ2-7; 8 nucleotides match TRBD2. The CDR3 runs 14 residues. Germline CDR1 SGHVS, CDR2 FQNEAQ. Trimming cost V 5 bases and J 5 bases; bases outside gene matches: 8. The CDR3 DNA follows: TGTGCCAGCAGCGGGGCGGGAGGCTCTCACGAGCAGTACTTC. Translated, it gives CASSGAGGSHEQYF.

This rearrangement joins TRBV4-3 to TRBJ1-3, with D perhaps matching TRBD1 (5 bases). With 3 bases removed from V and 0 bases from J, the gap between germline ends came to 12 bases. CDR3 length: 16 amino acids. Germline loops: CDR1 LGHNA, CDR2 YSLEER. CDR3 sequence (DNA): TGCGCCAGCAGCCACCTCGGGGGACTCTCTGGAAACACCATATATTTT. Translation: CASSHLGGLSGNTIYF.